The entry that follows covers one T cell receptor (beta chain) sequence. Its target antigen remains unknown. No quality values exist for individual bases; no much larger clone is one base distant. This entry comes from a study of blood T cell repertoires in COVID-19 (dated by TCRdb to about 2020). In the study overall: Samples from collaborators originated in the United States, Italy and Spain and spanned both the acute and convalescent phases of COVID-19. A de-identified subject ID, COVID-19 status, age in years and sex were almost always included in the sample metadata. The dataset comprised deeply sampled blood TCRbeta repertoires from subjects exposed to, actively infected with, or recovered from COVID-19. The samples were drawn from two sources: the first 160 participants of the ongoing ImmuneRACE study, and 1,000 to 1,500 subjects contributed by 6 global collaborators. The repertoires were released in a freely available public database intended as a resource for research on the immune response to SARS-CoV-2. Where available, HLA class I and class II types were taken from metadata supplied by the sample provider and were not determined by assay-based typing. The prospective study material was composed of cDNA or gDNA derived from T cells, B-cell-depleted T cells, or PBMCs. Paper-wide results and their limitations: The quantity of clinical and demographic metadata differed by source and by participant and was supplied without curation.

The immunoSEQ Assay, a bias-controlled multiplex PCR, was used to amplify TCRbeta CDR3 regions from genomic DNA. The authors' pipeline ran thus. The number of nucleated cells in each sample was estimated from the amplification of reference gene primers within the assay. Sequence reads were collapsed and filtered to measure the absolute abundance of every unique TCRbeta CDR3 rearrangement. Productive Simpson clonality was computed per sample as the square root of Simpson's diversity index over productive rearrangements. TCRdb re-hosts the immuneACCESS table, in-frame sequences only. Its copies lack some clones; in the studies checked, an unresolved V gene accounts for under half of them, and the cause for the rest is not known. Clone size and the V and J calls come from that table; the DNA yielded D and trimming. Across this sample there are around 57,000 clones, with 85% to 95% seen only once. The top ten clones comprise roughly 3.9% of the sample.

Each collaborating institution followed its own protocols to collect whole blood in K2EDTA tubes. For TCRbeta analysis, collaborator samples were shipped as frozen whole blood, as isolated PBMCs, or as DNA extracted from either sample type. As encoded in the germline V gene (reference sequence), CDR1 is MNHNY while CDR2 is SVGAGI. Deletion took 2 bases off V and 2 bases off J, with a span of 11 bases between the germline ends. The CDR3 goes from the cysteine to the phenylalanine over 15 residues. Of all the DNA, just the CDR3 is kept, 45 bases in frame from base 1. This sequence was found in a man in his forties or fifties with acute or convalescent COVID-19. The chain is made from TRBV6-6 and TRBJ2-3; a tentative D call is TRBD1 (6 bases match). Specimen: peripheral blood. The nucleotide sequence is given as TGTGCCAGCAGTTACGGCCAGGGGTTCACAGATACGCAGTATTTT. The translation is CASSYGQGFTDTQYF.